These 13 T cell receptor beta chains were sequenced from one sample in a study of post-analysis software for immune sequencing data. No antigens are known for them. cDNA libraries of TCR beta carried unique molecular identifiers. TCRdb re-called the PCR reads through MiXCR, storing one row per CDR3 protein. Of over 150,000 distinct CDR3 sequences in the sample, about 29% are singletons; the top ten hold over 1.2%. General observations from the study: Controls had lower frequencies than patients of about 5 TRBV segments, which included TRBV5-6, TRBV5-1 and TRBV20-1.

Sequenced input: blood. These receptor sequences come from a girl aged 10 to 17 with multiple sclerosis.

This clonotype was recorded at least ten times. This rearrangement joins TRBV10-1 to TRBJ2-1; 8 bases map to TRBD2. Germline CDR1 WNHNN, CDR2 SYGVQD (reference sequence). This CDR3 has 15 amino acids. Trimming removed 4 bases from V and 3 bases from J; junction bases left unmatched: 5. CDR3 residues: CASSAAGEHYNEQFF. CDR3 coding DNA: TGCGCCAGCAGTGCAGCGGGAGAACACTACAATGAGCAGTTCTTC.

The CDR3 bases are TGTGCCAGCAGCGGCACGGAGGGGAGCTATGGCTACACCTTC. It encodes CASSGTEGSYGYTF. The chain couples TRBV7-9 to TRBJ1-2; D is possibly TRBD1 (5 bases). This CDR3 has 14 amino acids. The germline V and J ends were trimmed by 5 bases and 4 bases, with 14 bases remaining between them. Germline V gene lookup returns CDR1 SEHNR and CDR2 FQNEAQ (reference sequence).

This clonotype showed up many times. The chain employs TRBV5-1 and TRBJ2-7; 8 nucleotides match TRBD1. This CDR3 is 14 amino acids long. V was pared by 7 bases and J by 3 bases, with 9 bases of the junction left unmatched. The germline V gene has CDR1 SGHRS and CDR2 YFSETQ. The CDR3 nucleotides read TGCGCCAGCCGGACAGGGCCGGCAGTCTACGAGCAGTACTTC. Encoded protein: CASRTGPAVYEQYF.

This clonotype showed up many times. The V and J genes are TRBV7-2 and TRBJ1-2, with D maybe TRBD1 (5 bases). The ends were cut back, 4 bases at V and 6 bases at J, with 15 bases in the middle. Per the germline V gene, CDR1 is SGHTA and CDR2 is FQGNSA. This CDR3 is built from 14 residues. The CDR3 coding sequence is TGTGCCAGCAGCTCCTGGGGGGGAGCAAATGGCTACACCTTC. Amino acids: CASSSWGGANGYTF.

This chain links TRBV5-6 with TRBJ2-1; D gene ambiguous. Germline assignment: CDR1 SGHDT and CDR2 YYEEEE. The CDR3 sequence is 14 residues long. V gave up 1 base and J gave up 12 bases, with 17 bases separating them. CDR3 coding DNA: TGTGCCAGCAGCTTGCCTCCCCAGCGCCAAGTGCAGTTCTTC. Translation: CASSLPPQRQVQFF.

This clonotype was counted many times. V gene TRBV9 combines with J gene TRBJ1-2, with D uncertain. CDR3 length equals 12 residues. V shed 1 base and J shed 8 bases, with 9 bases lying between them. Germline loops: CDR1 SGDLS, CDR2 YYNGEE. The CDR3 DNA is TGTGCCAGCAGCGTACTGGGGTCCGGCTACACCTTC. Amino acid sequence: CASSVLGSGYTF.

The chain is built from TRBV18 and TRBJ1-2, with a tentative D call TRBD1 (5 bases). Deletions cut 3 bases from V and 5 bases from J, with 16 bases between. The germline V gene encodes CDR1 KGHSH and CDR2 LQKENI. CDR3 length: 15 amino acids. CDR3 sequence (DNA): TGTGCCAGCTCACCGGGGCAACAGGTCGGTTATGGCTACACCTTC. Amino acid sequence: CASSPGQQVGYGYTF. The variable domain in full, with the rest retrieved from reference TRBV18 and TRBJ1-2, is NAGVMQNPRHLVRRRGQEARLRCSPMKGHSHVYWYRQLPEEGLKFMVYLQKENIIDESGMPKERFSAEFPKEGPSILRIQQVVRGDSAAYFCASSPGQQVGYGYTFGSGTRLTVV.

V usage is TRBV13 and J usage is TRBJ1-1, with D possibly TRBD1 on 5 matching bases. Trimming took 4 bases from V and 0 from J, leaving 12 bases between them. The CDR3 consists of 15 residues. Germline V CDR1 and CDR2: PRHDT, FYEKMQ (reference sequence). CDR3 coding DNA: TGTGCCAGCAGCTCCGAAGGGACGTTGAACACTGAAGCTTTCTTT. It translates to CASSSEGTLNTEAFF.

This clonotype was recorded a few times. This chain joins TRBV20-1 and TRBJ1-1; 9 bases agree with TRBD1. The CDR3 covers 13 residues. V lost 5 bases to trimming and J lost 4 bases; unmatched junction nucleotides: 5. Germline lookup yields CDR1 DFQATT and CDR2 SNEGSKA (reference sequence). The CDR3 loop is CSAAGDRATEAFF. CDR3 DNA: TGCAGTGCTGCTGGGGACAGGGCCACTGAAGCTTTCTTT.

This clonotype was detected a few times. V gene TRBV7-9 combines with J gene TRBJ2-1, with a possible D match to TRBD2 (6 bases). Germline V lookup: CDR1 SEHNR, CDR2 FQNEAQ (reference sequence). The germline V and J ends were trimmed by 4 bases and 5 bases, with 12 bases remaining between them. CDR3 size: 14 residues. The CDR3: CASSWKTSNNEQFF. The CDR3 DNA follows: TGTGCCAGCAGCTGGAAGACTAGTAACAATGAGCAGTTCTTC.

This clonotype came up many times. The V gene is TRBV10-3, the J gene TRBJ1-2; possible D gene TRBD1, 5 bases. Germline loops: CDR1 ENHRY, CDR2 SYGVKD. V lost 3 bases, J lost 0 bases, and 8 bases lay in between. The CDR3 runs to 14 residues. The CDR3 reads CAISDQTANYGYTF. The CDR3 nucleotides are TGTGCCATCAGTGACCAGACAGCTAACTATGGCTACACCTTC.

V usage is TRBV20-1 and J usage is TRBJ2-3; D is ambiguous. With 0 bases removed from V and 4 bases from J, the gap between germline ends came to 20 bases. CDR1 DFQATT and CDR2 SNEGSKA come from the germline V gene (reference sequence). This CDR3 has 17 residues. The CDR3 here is CSARELASPLSADTQYF. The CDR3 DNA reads TGCAGTGCTAGAGAATTAGCAAGCCCTTTGAGCGCAGATACGCAGTATTTT.

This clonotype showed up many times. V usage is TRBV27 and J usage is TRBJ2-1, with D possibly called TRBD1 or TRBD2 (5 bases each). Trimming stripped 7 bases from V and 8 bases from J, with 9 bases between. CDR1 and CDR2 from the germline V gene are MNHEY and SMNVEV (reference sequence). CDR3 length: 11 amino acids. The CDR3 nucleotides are TGTGCCAGCACGCTGGGGGATGAGCAGTTCTTC. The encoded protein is CASTLGDEQFF.